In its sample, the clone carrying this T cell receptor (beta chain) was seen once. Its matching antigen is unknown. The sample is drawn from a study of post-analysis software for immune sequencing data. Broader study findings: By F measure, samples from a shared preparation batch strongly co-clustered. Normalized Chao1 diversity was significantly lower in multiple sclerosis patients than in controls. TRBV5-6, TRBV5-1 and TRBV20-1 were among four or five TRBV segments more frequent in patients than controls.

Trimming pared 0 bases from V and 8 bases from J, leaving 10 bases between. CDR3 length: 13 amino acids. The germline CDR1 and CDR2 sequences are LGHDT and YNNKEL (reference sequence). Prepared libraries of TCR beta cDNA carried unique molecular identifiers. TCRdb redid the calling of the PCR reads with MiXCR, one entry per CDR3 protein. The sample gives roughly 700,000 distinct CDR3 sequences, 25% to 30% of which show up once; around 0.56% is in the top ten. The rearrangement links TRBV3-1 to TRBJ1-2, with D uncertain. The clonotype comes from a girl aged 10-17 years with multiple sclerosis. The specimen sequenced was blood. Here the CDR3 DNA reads TGTGCCAGCAGCCAAGATCGGGAAGGGGGCTACACCTTC. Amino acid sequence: CASSQDREGGYTF. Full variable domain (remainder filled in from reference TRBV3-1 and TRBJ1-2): DTAVSQTPKYLVTQMGNDKSIKCEQNLGHDTMYWYKQDSKKFLKIMFSYNNKELIINETVPNRFSPKSPDKAHLNLHINSLELGDSAVYFCASSQDREGGYTFGSGTRLTVV.